This T cell receptor beta chain originates from a study of shared clonotypes between healthy human individuals. Generated by immunoSEQ multiplex PCR, the TCRdb table keeps only in-frame clones and is missing some. The data show fewer than 500,000 clones, about 79% seen once. V shed 1 base, J shed 5 bases, and the junction held 8 bases outside the gene matches. The CDR3 contains 15 residues. CDR1 is SGHNT and CDR2 is YENEEA in the germline V gene. The chain carries TRBV11-3 and TRBJ2-7, with 7 positions matching TRBD2. This sequence originates from a woman aged 40 to 50 in good health. Some clones in this sample may be carry-over from other donors' samples. Sequenced input: PBMCs. CDR3 nucleotide sequence: TGTGCCAGCAGCTTAGGTGGGAGGGCCATCCACGAGCAGTACTTC. Translation gives CASSLGGRAIHEQYF. The variable domain in full, with the rest retrieved from reference TRBV11-3 and TRBJ2-7, is EAGVVQSPRYKIIEKKQPVAFWCNPISGHNTLYWYLQNLGQGPELLIRYENEEAVDDSQLPKDRFSAERLKGVDSTLKIQPAELGDSAVYLCASSLGGRAIHEQYFGPGTRLTVT.